Described below is a single TCR beta chain sequence and its context. What it binds is unknown. This sample was taken from a study of regulatory T cells in long-lasting Graves disease. Looking at the study overall: Antithyroid drugs had been taken by newly diagnosed Graves' patients for under 3 months.

The CDR3 is made up of 15 amino acids. Trimming cost V 4 bases and J 0 bases, with 11 bases left between them. CDR1 and CDR2 (germline): SGDLS, YYNGEE. The sample's time point: newly diagnosed GD, antithyroid drugs for less than 3 months. PBMCs provided the RNA from which the TCR library was made. The TCR beta library used iRepertoire HTBI primers with Arm-PCR amplification of CDR3. Per the original data handling: Identified segments across samples numbered roughly 62 TRBV and about 15 TRBJ. TCRdb recomputed calls from the multiplex PCR reads with MiXCR, one row per CDR3 protein. The V and J calls come from TCRdb's annotation, not from the publication. The table records 500,000 or so distinct CDR3 sequences, 14% of them present only once. Findings and caveats of the study: TCR diversity was lower in persistent than newly diagnosed Graves' disease.

Another study also made use of these data, one on T cells in Graves' hyperthyroidism and ophthalmopathy. That paper adds: Patients aged 18 to 65 with hyperthyroidism were newly diagnosed, with duration under 2 months.

Source: peripheral blood mononuclear cells (PBMCs), taken at new diagnosis, from a patient treated with antithyroid drugs. The chain has TRBV9 and TRBJ1-5; D not resolved. The TCR originated in a woman between 45 and 65 years old with Graves disease. The CDR3 DNA sequence: TGTGCCAGCAGCCCGAATAGTTATAGCAATCAGCCCCAGCATTTT. Protein sequence: CASSPNSYSNQPQHF. Supplemented by reference TRBV9 and TRBJ1-5, the full variable domain reads DSGVTQTPKHLITATGQRVTLRCSPRSGDLSVYWYQQSLDQGLQFLIQYYNGEERAKGNILERFSAQQFPDLHSELNLSSLELGDSALYFCASSPNSYSNQPQHFGDGTRLSIL.